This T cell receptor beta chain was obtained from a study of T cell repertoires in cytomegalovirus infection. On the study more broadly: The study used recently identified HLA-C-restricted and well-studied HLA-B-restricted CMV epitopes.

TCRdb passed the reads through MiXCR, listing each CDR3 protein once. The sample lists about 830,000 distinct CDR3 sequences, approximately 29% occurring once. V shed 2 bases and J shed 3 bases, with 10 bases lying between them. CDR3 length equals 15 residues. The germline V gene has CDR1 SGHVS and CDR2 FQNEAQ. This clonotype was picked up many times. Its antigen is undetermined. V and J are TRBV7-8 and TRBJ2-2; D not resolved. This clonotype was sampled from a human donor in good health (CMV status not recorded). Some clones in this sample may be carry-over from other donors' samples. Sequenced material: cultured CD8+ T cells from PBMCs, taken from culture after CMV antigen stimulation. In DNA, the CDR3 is TGTGCCAGCAGCTTACAATTCGGGCACACCGGGGAGCTGTTTTTT. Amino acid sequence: CASSLQFGHTGELFF.